This entry concerns a single TCR beta chain. The antigen is not known. TCRdb keeps only in-frame clones here, not all; method: immunoSEQ multiplex PCR. The sample carries thousands of clones, 75% to 85% recorded once. These data come from a study of chemoradiotherapy in HPV16-positive cancers. Whole-study findings and limits: HPV-specific T cells were functionally defined from only two HPV16-positive patients.

Repeated repertoire sampling spanned the course of chemoradiotherapy. Per the germline V gene, CDR1 is SGDLS and CDR2 is YYNGEE. Trimming took 5 bases from V and 2 from J; bases not matched to a gene: 4. CDR3 length equals 15 residues. This clonotype originated in a human donor with HPV-associated anogenital cancer. The V gene is TRBV9, the J gene TRBJ2-3; the match to TRBD2 covers 11 bases. Sequencing was performed on tumor tissue, taken from a patient who underwent chemoradiotherapy. The CDR3 sequence: CASSHSGGATDTQYF. The CDR3 DNA sequence: TGTGCCAGCAGTCATAGCGGGGGGGCCACAGATACGCAGTATTTT.